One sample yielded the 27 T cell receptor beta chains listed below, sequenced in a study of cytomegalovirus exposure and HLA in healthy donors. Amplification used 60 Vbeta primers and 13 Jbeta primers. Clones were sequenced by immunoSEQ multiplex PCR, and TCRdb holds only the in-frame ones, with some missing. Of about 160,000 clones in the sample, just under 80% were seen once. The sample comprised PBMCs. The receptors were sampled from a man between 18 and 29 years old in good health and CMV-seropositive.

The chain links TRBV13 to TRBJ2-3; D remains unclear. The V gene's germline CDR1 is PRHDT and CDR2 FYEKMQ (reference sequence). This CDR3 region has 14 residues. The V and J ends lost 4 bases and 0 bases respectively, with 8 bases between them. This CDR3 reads CASSSPGSTDTQYF. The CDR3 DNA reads TGTGCCAGCAGCTCCCCAGGCAGCACAGATACGCAGTATTTT.

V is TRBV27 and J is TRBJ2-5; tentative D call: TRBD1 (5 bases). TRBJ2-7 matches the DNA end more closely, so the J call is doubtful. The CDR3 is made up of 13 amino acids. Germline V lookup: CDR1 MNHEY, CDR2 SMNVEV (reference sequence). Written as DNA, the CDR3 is TGTGCCAGCAGTTTAAGGCAGGGCTACGAGCAGTACTTC. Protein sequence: CASSLRQGYEQYF.

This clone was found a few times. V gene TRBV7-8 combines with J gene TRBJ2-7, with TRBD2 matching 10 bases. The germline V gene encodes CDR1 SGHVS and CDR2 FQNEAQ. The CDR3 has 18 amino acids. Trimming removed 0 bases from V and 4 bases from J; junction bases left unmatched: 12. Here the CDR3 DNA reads TGTGCCAGCAGCTTAGCGTATGGGCTAGCGGGAGTCGGGTACGAGCAGTACTTC. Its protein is CASSLAYGLAGVGYEQYF. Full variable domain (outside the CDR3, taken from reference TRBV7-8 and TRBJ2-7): GAGVSQSPRYKVAKRGQDVALRCDPISGHVSLFWYQQALGQGPEFLTYFQNEAQLDKSGLPSDRFFAERPEGSVSTLKIQRTQQEDSAVYLCASSLAYGLAGVGYEQYFGPGTRLTVT.

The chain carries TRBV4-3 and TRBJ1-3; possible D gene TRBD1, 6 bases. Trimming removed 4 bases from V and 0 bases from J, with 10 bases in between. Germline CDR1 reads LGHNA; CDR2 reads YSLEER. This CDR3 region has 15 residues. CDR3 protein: CASSRDRSSGNTIYF. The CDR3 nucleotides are TGCGCCAGCAGCCGCGACAGGAGCTCTGGAAACACCATATATTTT.

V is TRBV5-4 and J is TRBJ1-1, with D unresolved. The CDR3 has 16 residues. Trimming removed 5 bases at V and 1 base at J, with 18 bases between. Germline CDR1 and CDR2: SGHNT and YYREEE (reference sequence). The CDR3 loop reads CASRPSGLVGNTEAFF. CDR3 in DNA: TGTGCCAGCAGACCTTCGGGATTGGTCGGGAACACTGAAGCTTTCTTT. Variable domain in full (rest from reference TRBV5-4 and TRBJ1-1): ETGVTQSPTHLIKTRGQQVTLRCSSQSGHNTVSWYQQALGQGPQFIFQYYREEENGRGNFPPRFSGLQFPNYSSELNVNALELDDSALYLCASRPSGLVGNTEAFFGQGTRLTVV.

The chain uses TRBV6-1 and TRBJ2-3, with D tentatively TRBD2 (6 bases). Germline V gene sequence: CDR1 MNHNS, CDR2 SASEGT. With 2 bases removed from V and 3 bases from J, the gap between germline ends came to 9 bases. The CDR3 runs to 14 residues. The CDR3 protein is CASSEFRETDTQYF. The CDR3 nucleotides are TGTGCCAGCAGTGAATTCCGGGAGACAGATACGCAGTATTTT.

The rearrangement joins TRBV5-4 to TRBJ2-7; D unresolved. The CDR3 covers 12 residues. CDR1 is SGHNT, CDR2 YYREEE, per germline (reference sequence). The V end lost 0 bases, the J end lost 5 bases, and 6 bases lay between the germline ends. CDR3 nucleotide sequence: TGTGCCAGCAGCTTGGCACGAGACGAGCAGTACTTC. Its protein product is CASSLARDEQYF.

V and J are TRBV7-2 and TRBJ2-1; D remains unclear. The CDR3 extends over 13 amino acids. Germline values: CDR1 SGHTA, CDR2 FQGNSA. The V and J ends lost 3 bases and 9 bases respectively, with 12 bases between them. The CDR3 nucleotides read TGTGCCAGCAGCTTCAGTCTGGCCAGTGAGCAGTTCTTC. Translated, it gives CASSFSLASEQFF.

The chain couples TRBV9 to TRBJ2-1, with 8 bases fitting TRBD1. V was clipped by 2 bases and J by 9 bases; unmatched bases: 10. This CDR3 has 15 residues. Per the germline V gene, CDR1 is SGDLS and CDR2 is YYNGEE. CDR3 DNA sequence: TGTGCCAGCAGCGTCCTCGGACAGGGTTGGGGTGAGCAGTTCTTC. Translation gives CASSVLGQGWGEQFF. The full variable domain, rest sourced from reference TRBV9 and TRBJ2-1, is DSGVTQTPKHLITATGQRVTLRCSPRSGDLSVYWYQQSLDQGLQFLIQYYNGEERAKGNILERFSAQQFPDLHSELNLSSLELGDSALYFCASSVLGQGWGEQFFGPGTRLTVL.

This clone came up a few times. The CDR3 DNA reads TGTGCCAGCAGTTTCCCGACTAGCGGGAGGATACCGAACACCGGGGAGCTGTTTTTT. This gives the protein CASSFPTSGRIPNTGELFF. The rearrangement uses TRBV28 and TRBJ2-2; 13 nucleotides line up with TRBD2. CDR3 size: 19 residues. The trim removed 3 bases at V and 0 bases at J, leaving 7 bases unmatched. Germline V gives CDR1 MDHEN, CDR2 SYDVKM.

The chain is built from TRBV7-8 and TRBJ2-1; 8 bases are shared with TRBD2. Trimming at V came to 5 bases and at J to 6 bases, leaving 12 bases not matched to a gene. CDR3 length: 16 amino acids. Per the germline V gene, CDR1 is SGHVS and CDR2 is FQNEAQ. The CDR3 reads CASSPTPGLVPNEQFF. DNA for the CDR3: TGTGCCAGCAGCCCAACCCCGGGACTAGTCCCCAATGAGCAGTTCTTC.

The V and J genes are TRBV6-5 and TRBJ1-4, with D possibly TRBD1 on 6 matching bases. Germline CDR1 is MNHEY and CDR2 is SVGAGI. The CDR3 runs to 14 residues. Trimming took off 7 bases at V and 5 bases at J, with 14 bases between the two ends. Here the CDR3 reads CASTNRAGNEKLFF. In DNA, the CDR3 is TGTGCCAGCACCAACAGGGCTGGAAATGAAAAACTGTTTTTT.

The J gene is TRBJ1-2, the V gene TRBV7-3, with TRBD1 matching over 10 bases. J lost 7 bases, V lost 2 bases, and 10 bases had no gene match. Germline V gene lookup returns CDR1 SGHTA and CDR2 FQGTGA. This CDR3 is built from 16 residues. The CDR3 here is CASSLQGTGDYAGYTF. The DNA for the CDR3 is TGTGCCAGCAGCTTACAAGGGACAGGGGACTATGCTGGCTACACCTTC.

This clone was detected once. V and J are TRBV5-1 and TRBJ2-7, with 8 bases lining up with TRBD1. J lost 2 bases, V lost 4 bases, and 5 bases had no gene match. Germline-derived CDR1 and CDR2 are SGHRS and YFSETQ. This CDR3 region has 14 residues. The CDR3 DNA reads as TGCGCCAGCAGCCTACAGGGGGGACCCTACGAGCAGTACTTC. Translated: CASSLQGGPYEQYF.

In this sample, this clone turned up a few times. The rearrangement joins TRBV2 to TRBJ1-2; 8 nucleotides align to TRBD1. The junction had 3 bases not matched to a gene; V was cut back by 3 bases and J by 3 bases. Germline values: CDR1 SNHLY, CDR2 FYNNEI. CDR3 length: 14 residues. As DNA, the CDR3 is TGTGCCAGCAGTGAGACAGGGGCCTACTATGGCTACACCTTC. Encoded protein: CASSETGAYYGYTF.

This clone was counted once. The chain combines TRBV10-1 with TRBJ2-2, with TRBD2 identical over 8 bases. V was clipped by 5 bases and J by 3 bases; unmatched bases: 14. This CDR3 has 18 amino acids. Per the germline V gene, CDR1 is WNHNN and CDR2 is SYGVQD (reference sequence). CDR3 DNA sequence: TGCGCCAGCAGTTCCCAGGATAGGGCGGGAGGCGACACCGGGGAGCTGTTTTTT. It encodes CASSSQDRAGGDTGELFF.

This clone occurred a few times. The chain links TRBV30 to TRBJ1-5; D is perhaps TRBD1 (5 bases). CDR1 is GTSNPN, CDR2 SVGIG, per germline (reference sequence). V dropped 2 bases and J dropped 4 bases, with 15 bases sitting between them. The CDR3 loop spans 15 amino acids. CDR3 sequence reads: CAWSPGGSRNQPQHF. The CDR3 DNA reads TGTGCCTGGAGTCCGGGGGGGTCGCGGAATCAGCCCCAGCATTTT.

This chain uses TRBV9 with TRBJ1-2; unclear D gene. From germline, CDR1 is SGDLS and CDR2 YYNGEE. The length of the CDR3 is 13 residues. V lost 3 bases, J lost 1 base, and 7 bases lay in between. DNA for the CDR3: TGTGCCAGCAGCGGAGGGTTTAACTATGGCTACACCTTC. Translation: CASSGGFNYGYTF.

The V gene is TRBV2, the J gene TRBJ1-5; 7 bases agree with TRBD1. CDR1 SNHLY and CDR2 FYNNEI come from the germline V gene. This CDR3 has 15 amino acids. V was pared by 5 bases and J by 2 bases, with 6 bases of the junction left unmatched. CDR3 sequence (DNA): TGTGCCAGCAGTATGCAGGGGGTACGCAATCAGCCCCAGCATTTT. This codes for CASSMQGVRNQPQHF.

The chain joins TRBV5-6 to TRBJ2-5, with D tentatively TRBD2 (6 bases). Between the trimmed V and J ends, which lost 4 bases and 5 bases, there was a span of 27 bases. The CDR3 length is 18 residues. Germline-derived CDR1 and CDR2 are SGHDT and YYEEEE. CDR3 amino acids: CASSGGIAWGLLSETQYF. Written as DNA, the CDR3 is TGTGCCAGCAGCGGGGGGATAGCTTGGGGGTTGCTAAGCGAGACCCAGTACTTC.

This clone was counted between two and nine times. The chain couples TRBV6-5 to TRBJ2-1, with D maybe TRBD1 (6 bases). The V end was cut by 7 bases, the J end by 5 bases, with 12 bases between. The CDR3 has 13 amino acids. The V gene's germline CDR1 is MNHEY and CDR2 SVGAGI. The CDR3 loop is CASTGTINNEQFF. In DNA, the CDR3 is TGTGCCAGCACCGGGACAATTAACAATGAGCAGTTCTTC.

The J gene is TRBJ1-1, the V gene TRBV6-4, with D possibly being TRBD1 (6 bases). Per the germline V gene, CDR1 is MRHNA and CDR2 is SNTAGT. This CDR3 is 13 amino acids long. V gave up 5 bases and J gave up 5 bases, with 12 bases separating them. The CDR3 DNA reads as TGTGCCAGCAGTAACAGGGAGGGTACTGAAGCTTTCTTT. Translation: CASSNREGTEAFF.

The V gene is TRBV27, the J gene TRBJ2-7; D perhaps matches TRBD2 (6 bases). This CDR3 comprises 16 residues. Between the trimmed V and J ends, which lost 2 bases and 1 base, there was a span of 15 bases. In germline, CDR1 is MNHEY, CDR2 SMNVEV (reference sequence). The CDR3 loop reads CASSLRRDWFSYEQYF. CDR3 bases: TGTGCCAGCAGTTTACGTCGGGACTGGTTTTCCTACGAGCAGTACTTC.

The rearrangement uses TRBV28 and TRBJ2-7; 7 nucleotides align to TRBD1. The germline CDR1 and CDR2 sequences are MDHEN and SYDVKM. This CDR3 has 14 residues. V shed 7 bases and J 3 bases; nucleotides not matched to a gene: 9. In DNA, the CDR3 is TGTGCCAGCACACTCAGGGGGTTTGACTACGAGCAGTACTTC. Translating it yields CASTLRGFDYEQYF.

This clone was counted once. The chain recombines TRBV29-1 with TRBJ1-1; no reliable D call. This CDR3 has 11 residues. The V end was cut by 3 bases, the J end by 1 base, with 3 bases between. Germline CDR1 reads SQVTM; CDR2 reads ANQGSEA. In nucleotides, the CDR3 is TGCAGCGTTGACGGGAACACTGAAGCTTTCTTT. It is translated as CSVDGNTEAFF.

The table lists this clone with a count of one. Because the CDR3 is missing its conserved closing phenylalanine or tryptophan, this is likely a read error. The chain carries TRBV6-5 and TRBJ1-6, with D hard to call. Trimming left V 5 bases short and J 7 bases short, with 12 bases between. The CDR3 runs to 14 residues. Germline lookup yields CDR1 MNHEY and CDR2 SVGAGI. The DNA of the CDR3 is TGTGCCAGCAGTGTAGCCCACGCGAATTCACCCCTCCACCTT. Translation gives CASSVAHANSPLHL.

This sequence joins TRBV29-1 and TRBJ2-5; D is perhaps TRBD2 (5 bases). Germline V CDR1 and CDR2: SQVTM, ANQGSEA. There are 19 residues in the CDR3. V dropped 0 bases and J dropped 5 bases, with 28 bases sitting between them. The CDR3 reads CSVEDRVGELWTPGETQYF. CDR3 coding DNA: TGCAGCGTTGAAGATCGGGTCGGGGAGTTATGGACCCCGGGGGAGACCCAGTACTTC.